The rows below give T cell receptor beta chains drawn from one sample of a study of cytomegalovirus exposure and HLA in healthy donors. TCRdb's table, derived via immunoSEQ multiplex PCR, lists solely in-frame clones and lacks some. This sample has 100,000 to 150,000 clones; roughly 81% occur once, and the top ten carry 0.95% to 1.4%. The sequenced sample consisted of PBMCs. All receptors come from a young woman in good health and CMV-seronegative. Both conserved end residues are part of each CDR3. D genes are given only for firm matches. The size of a clone is reported for some rows only, either as once, few or many, or as a class for expanded clones.

v_gene	abundance	d_gene	j_gene	CDR3nt	CDR3aa
TRBV6-5	NA	NA	TRBJ1-2	TGTGCCAGCAGTTACTCTTTCGGTTTTGGCTACACCTTC	CASSYSFGFGYTF
TRBV9	few	TRBD2	TRBJ2-1	TGTGCCAGCAGCTCCCAGGGACTAGCGGGAGAATACAATGAGCAGTTCTTC	CASSSQGLAGEYNEQFF
TRBV4-1	NA	TRBD2	TRBJ2-1	TGCGCCAGCAGCCATGTGACTAGCGGGGGGGGGAATGAGCAGTTCTTC	CASSHVTSGGGNEQFF
TRBV7-2	NA	NA	TRBJ2-7	TGTGCCAGCAGCTTAGAAGGGGGTGGGTGGGACGAGCAGTACTTC	CASSLEGGGWDEQYF
TRBV5-1	NA	TRBD2	TRBJ2-1	TGCGCCAGCAGCTTGGGGACTAGCGGTTCCTACAATGAGCAGTTCTTC	CASSLGTSGSYNEQFF
TRBV27	NA	TRBD1	TRBJ1-5	TGTGCCAGCAGCCAAGGGACAGGGGCTAAACAGCCCCAGCATTTT	CASSQGTGAKQPQHF
TRBV4-2	few	NA	TRBJ2-5	TGTGCCAGCAGCCAAGGGCTAGTTAAGGAGACCCAGTACTTC	CASSQGLVKETQYF
TRBV2	NA	TRBD1	TRBJ2-7	TGTGCCAGCACCCTGGACAGGGGGTCCTACGAGCAGTACTTC	CASTLDRGSYEQYF
TRBV7-9	NA	NA	TRBJ2-5	TGTGCCAGCAGCTCCAGGGGCGGGGGAGAGACCCAGTACTTC	CASSSRGGGETQYF
TRBV5-1	once	TRBD2	TRBJ2-1	TGCGCCAGCAGGGAAGGGACTAGCGGGACCAATGAGCAGTTCTTC	CASREGTSGTNEQFF
TRBV4-1	few	TRBD1	TRBJ1-1	TGCGCCAGCAGCCAGGGGGGCCCGGGACAGGGGGCAAGGACTGAAGCTTTCTTT	CASSQGGPGQGARTEAFF
TRBV28	NA	TRBD1	TRBJ1-1	TGTGCCAGCAGTCCTCGGACAGGAGTGAACACTGAAGCTTTCTTT	CASSPRTGVNTEAFF
TRBV18	few	TRBD1	TRBJ1-1	TGTGCCAGCTCACCCGGGACAGGTGGGACCCGTGTAGCTTTCTTT	CASSPGTGGTRVAFF
TRBV19	NA	TRBD1	TRBJ2-5	TGTGCCAGTAGTATTAACAGGGGGTACCAAGAGACCCAGTACTTC	CASSINRGYQETQYF
TRBV2	once	NA	TRBJ2-3	TGTGCCAGCAGTGAAGGTGGGGCCCTCACAGATACGCAGTATTTT	CASSEGGALTDTQYF
TRBV7-9	NA	NA	TRBJ2-1	TGTGCCAGCAGTTACCATGCCCCAGCCTACAATGAGCAGTTCTTC	CASSYHAPAYNEQFF
TRBV19	NA	NA	TRBJ2-5	TGTGCCAGTAGTATAGTGGTGGAGGAGACCCAGTACTTC	CASSIVVEETQYF
TRBV9	NA	NA	TRBJ2-2	TGTGCCAGCAGCCTCCGTACTCAACTAGGGCGCACCGGGGAGCTGTTTTTT	CASSLRTQLGRTGELFF
TRBV7-9	few	NA	TRBJ1-5	TGTGCCAGCAGTCGGGGGGGCAATCAGCCCCAGCATTTT	CASSRGGNQPQHF
TRBV30	NA	NA	TRBJ1-5	TGTGCCTGGAGGGGGCCCGAGAGCAATCAGCCCCAGCATTTT	CAWRGPESNQPQHF
TRBV7-9	NA	NA	TRBJ2-7	TGTGCCAGCAGCTTAAACGAAGGGGACGAGCAGTACTTC	CASSLNEGDEQYF
TRBV5-1	once	NA	TRBJ2-7	TGCGCCAGCAGCTCCTCTACTAGTACGCTCTACGAGCAGTACTTC	CASSSSTSTLYEQYF
TRBV19	NA	TRBD2	TRBJ2-7	TGTGCCAGTAGCCGGGGGGGTGTGGGGGAGCAGTACTTC	CASSRGGVGEQYF
TRBV2	few	TRBD2	TRBJ2-1	TGTGCCAGCAGGCGGGGGGCGGGGAATGAGCAGTTCTTC	CASRRGAGNEQFF
TRBV7-2	NA	NA	TRBJ2-3	TGTGCCAGCAGCTTTCTAGCTATAGGCACAGATACGCAGTATTTT	CASSFLAIGTDTQYF
TRBV20-1	NA	NA	TRBJ1-1	TGCAGTGCTAAGCGAACTGAAGCTTTCTTT	CSAKRTEAFF
TRBV27	NA	NA	TRBJ1-1	TGTGCCAGCAGTTCATGGAACACTGAAGCTTTCTTT	CASSSWNTEAFF